The clone carrying this TCR beta chain was seen a single time. The antigen remains undetermined. The sample originates from a study of cytomegalovirus exposure and HLA in healthy donors. Study-wide findings and caveats: Altogether, some 170 TCR beta chains were recorded as cytomegalovirus-associated. TCR sequences were mostly rare, though some public TCRs occurred in many donors.

TCRdb's table, derived via immunoSEQ multiplex PCR, lists solely in-frame clones and lacks some. The table records some 260,000 clones, around 90% of them present only once. The clonotype originates from a woman aged 25-40 years in good health and CMV-seronegative. Sequencing was done on a sample of PBMCs.

The CDR3 coding sequence is TGTGCCAGCAGCCTTTTAGGAGGGCCCCAGCATTTT. Translating it yields CASSLLGGPQHF. J is TRBJ1-5 and V is TRBV7-8; D is ambiguous. CDR1 SGHVS and CDR2 FQNEAQ come from the germline V gene. V was pared by 5 bases and J by 9 bases, with 11 bases between. There are 12 residues in the CDR3.